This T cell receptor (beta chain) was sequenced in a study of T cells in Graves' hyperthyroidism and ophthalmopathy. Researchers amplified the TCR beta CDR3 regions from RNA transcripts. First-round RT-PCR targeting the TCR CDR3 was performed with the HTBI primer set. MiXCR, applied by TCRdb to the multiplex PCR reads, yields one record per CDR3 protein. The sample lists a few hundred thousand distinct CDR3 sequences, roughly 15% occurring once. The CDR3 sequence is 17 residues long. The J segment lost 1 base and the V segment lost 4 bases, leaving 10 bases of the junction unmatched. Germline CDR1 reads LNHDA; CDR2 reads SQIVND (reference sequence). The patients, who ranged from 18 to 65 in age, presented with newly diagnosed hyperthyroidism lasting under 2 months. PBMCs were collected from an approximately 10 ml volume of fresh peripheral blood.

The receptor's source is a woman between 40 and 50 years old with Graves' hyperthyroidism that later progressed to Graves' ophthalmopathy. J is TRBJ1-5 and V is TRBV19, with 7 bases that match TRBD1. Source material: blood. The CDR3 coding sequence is TGTGCCAGTAGTACGAGGTGGGACAGCCTGAGCAATCAGCCCCAGCATTTT. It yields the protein CASSTRWDSLSNQPQHF.